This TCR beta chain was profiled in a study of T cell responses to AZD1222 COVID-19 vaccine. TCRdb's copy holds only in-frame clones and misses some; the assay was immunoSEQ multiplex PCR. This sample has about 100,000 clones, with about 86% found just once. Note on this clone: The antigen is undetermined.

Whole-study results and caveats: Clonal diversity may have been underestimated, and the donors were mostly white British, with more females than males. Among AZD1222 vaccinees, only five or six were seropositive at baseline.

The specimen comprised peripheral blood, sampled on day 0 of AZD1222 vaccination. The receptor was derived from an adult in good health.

The CDR3 is CASSGQGDVGYTF. The CDR3 DNA sequence: TGTGCCAGCAGTGGGCAGGGGGATGTCGGCTACACCTTC. The chain joins TRBV11-2 to TRBJ1-2; 7 bases match TRBD1. The CDR3 has 13 amino acids. Germline CDR1 reads SGHAT; CDR2 reads FQNNGV. V was clipped by 6 bases and J by 8 bases; unmatched bases: 9.